The 20 T cell receptor beta chains below were found in one sample sequenced in a study of T cell repertoires in cytomegalovirus infection (dated by TCRdb to the late 2010s). Sequencing relied on an Illumina HiSeq 1500. TCRdb ran its own pipeline on the public reads, namely fastp trimming at Q25 and MiXCR clone calling, and kept in-frame beta chains. All rows with the same CDR3 protein become a single entry with the most common DNA and genes. The sample contains roughly 280,000 distinct CDR3 sequences, approximately 10% of them found a single time. The ten largest clonotypes hold roughly 16% of the sample. The sample consisted of PBMCs. All receptors derive from a human donor in good health (CMV status not recorded). Some clones in this sample may be carry-over from other donors' samples.

This clonotype appeared once. The J gene is TRBJ2-3, the V gene TRBV28, with TRBD2 matching 9 bases. This CDR3 is 15 amino acids long. Germline V gene data show CDR1 as MDHEN and CDR2 as SYDVKM. Trimming at V came to 3 bases and at J to 5 bases, leaving 6 bases not matched to a gene. The CDR3 coding sequence is TGTGCCAGCAGTTTTGTCCTAGCGGGGAGAGATACGCAGTATTTT. Its translation is CASSFVLAGRDTQYF.

In its sample, this clonotype was seen a few times. The chain has TRBV28 and TRBJ1-4; D call uncertain. Germline-derived CDR1 and CDR2 are MDHEN and SYDVKM. The CDR3 contains 13 residues. Trimming took off 7 bases at V and 0 bases at J, with 6 bases between the two ends. CDR3 bases: TGTGCCAGCATTGGCTCAACTAATGAAAAACTGTTTTTT. It yields the protein CASIGSTNEKLFF.

This clonotype showed up just a few times. V usage is TRBV7-6 and J usage is TRBJ2-1; 8 positions match TRBD1. J was trimmed by 5 bases and V by 6 bases; bases with no gene match: 9. This CDR3 has 15 residues. Germline CDR1 reads SGHVS; CDR2 reads FNYEAQ. The DNA of the CDR3 is TGTGCCAGCAGTTCAGGGGGCGCAGCAAACAATGAGCAGTTCTTC. Its protein product is CASSSGGAANNEQFF.

This clonotype was observed at least ten times. This chain connects TRBV7-2 to TRBJ2-2, with D possibly being TRBD1 (6 bases). V dropped 3 bases and J dropped 5 bases, with 13 bases sitting between them. This CDR3 is 15 amino acids long. From germline, CDR1 is SGHTA and CDR2 FQGNSA. CDR3 amino acids: CASSFRQEGTGELFF. Here the CDR3 DNA reads TGTGCCAGCAGCTTCAGACAGGAAGGAACCGGGGAGCTGTTTTTT. Filled out from reference TRBV7-2 and TRBJ2-2, the complete variable domain reads GAGVSQSPSNKVTEKGKDVELRCDPISGHTALYWYRQSLGQGLEFLIYFQGNSAPDKSGLPSDRFSAERTGGSVSTLTIQRTQQEDSAVYLCASSFRQEGTGELFFGEGSRLTVL.

This clonotype has more than one count but fewer than ten. J is TRBJ2-7 and V is TRBV23-1; D might be TRBD1 (6 bases). TRBV23-1 qualifies as an ORF whose function is uncertain. With 3 bases removed from V and 6 bases from J, the gap between germline ends came to 18 bases. The CDR3 spans 15 residues. DNA of the CDR3: TGCGCCAGCAGTCAGAGGACAGTTCTCTCCGGCGAGCAGTACTTC. Protein product: CASSQRTVLSGEQYF.

The table lists this clonotype with many counts. The chain employs TRBV7-2 and TRBJ2-7; D may be TRBD2 (5 bases). CDR1 and CDR2 (germline): SGHTA, FQGNSA. The V end lost 0 bases, the J end lost 0 bases, and 12 bases lay between the germline ends. This CDR3 region has 16 residues. The CDR3: CASSLARATSSYEQYF. CDR3 DNA sequence: TGTGCCAGCAGCTTAGCGCGGGCTACGAGCTCCTACGAGCAGTACTTC.

This clonotype was seen a handful of times. The gene calls are TRBV7-2 and TRBJ2-1; 12 bases map to TRBD2. V trimming: 1 base; J trimming: 12 bases; junction bases outside the gene matches: 10. Germline loops: CDR1 SGHTA, CDR2 FQGNSA. This CDR3 has 16 residues. CDR3: CASSLGLAGGSGGQFF. CDR3 in DNA: TGTGCCAGCAGCTTAGGGCTAGCGGGAGGGTCAGGGGGGCAGTTCTTC.

This chain joins TRBV4-2 and TRBJ1-2; D gene unclear. Germline V gene data show CDR1 as LGHNA and CDR2 as YNFKEQ. V dropped 7 bases and J dropped 4 bases, with 16 bases sitting between them. CDR3 length equals 14 residues. In DNA form, the CDR3 reads TGTGCCAGCACCCCGGACGCTTCCGCCTATGGCTACACCTTC. Translated, it gives CASTPDASAYGYTF.

There are a few counts of this clonotype. This chain uses TRBV28 with TRBJ1-1; weak D call: TRBD1 (6 bases). Trimming pared 3 bases from V and 7 bases from J, leaving 18 bases between. This CDR3 is 15 amino acids long. Germline CDR1 and CDR2: MDHEN and SYDVKM. The CDR3 bases are TGTGCCAGCAGTTTGGAGGGACACAATAGGGGTGAAGCTTTCTTT. It translates to CASSLEGHNRGEAFF. The whole variable domain, remainder taken from reference TRBV28 and TRBJ1-1, is DVKVTQSSRYLVKRTGEKVFLECVQDMDHENMFWYRQDPGLGLRLIYFSYDVKMKEKGDIPEGYSVSREKKERFSLILESASTNQTSMYLCASSLEGHNRGEAFFGQGTRLTVV.

This clonotype appeared many times. V gene TRBV7-2 combines with J gene TRBJ1-2; D is possibly TRBD1 (6 bases). Looked up from germline, CDR1 is SGHTA and CDR2 is FQGNSA. The CDR3 has 12 amino acids. Trimming pared 8 bases from V and 2 bases from J, leaving 9 bases between. CDR3 bases: TGTGCCAGCGGCACAGGGAACTATGGCTACACCTTC. Translated: CASGTGNYGYTF.

This clonotype has ten or more counts. The chain has TRBV7-2 and TRBJ2-1; 12 bases align to TRBD2. V lost 1 base to trimming and J lost 0 bases; unmatched junction nucleotides: 10. This CDR3 region has 20 residues. The germline CDR1 and CDR2 sequences are SGHTA and FQGNSA. CDR3 loop: CASSLVRTSGTPSSYNEQFF. The CDR3 DNA is TGTGCCAGCAGCTTAGTGAGGACTAGCGGGACTCCCTCCTCCTACAATGAGCAGTTCTTC.

The chain is built from TRBV6-2 or TRBV6-3 and TRBJ2-1; D gene unclear. Trimming removed 8 bases at V and 2 bases at J, with 7 bases between. The CDR3 consists of 12 residues. Germline V lookup: CDR1 MNHEY, CDR2 SVGEGT. The CDR3 DNA reads as TGTGCCAGCGTAGGGACCTACAATGAGCAGTTCTTC. Its protein is CASVGTYNEQFF.

As for this clonotype: At one end, the junction sequence differs from germline, possibly due to a read error. The V gene is TRBV20-1, the J gene TRBJ1-6; no clear D gene. This CDR3 is 16 amino acids long. Germline loops: CDR1 DFQATT, CDR2 SNEGSKA (reference sequence). CDR3 coding DNA: TGCGGTGCTAGGAGGGCCGGATCCTCCTATAATTCACCCCTCCACTTT. As protein: CGARRAGSSYNSPLHF.

This clonotype has only a few counts. The CDR3 bases are TGTGCCTGGAATAAACAATCCGGGGCCAACGTCCTGACTTTC. Amino acid sequence: CAWNKQSGANVLTF. The chain joins TRBV30 to TRBJ2-6; no firm D call. This CDR3 is built from 14 residues. Germline V lookup: CDR1 GTSNPN, CDR2 SVGIG (reference sequence). Trimming pared 4 bases from V and 4 bases from J, leaving 11 bases between.

The gene calls are TRBV7-2 and TRBJ2-1; 11 bases match TRBD2. This CDR3 is 14 amino acids long. With V trimmed by 5 bases and J by 6 bases, 3 bases remained unmatched. Per germline, CDR1 SGHTA and CDR2 FQGNSA. CDR3 sequence (DNA): TGTGCCAGCAGCAGGACTAGCGGGTCCAATGAGCAGTTCTTC. Translated, it gives CASSRTSGSNEQFF.

This clonotype was recorded at least ten times. The V gene is TRBV11-2, the J gene TRBJ2-5; 12 positions match TRBD2. Germline CDR1 and CDR2: SGHAT and FQNNGV. This CDR3 spans 17 amino acids. V lost 3 bases to trimming and J lost 5 bases; unmatched junction nucleotides: 10. The CDR3 DNA is TGTGCCAGCAGCTTTAAAGGACTAGCGGGAATTGGGGAGACCCAGTACTTC. Protein product: CASSFKGLAGIGETQYF.

There are a few counts of this clonotype. One end of the junction is discordant with germline, which a read error may explain. The CDR3 region is CATSRDGGVAWDF. The CDR3 bases are TGTGCCACCAGCAGAGATGGTGGGGTAGCGTGGGACTTC. This chain connects TRBV15 to TRBJ2-1, with TRBD2 as a possible D gene (5 bases). The CDR3 is made up of 13 amino acids. Germline CDR1 LNHNV, CDR2 YYDKDF (reference sequence).

In DNA, the CDR3 is TGTGCCAGCTCACCACGGACCCCTCAAGAGCAGTACTTC. Protein: CASSPRTPQEQYF. The chain recombines TRBV18 with TRBJ2-7; no firm D call. This CDR3 has 13 residues. Trimming cost V 1 base and J 7 bases, with 11 bases left between them. CDR1 is KGHSH and CDR2 is LQKENI in the germline V gene.

This clonotype was picked up a small number of times. The chain recombines TRBV28 with TRBJ1-2; unclear D gene. V gave up 7 bases and J gave up 4 bases, with 13 bases separating them. Germline V gene data show CDR1 as MDHEN and CDR2 as SYDVKM. The CDR3 contains 13 residues. The CDR3 is CASTPGGSYGYTF. The CDR3, as DNA: TGTGCCAGCACCCCGGGTGGTAGCTATGGCTACACCTTC.

This clonotype was counted at least ten times. The chain uses TRBV6-2 or TRBV6-3 and TRBJ2-1; 9 bases are a match to TRBD1. CDR1 is MNHEY and CDR2 is SVGEGT in the germline V gene. J was trimmed by 1 base and V by 4 bases; bases with no gene match: 8. The CDR3 runs to 17 residues. CDR3 DNA: TGTGCCAGCAGTTCTTCCCGACAGGGGGTGTCCTACAATGAGCAGTTCTTC. This translates into CASSSSRQGVSYNEQFF.